These 12 T cell receptor beta chains were sequenced from one sample in a study of technical replicates of blood from a few donors (dated by TCRdb to 2015 to 2018). The method was the immunoSEQ multiplex PCR assay. TCRdb carries this immuneACCESS record with in-frame sequences only. Its versions omit some clonotypes, under half of them owing to an unresolved V gene in the studies checked, with the rest unexplained. The table for this sample lists about 8,700 clones; about nine tenths of them were counted only once. Roughly 10% of the sample is held by the ten biggest clonotypes. The source material was PBMCs. The receptor source for this set is a human donor in good health.

This clone has just a few counts. V is TRBV6-5 and J is TRBJ1-2; 11 bases agree with TRBD1. This CDR3 spans 16 amino acids. Germline V lookup: CDR1 MNHEY, CDR2 SVGAGI. With V trimmed by 2 bases and J by 4 bases, 6 bases remained unmatched. The CDR3 loop reads CASSYGQGAHGYGYTF. In nucleotides, the CDR3 is TGTGCCAGCAGTTACGGACAGGGGGCGCACGGCTATGGCTACACCTTC.

The rearrangement uses TRBV5-1 and TRBJ2-5; D is perhaps TRBD2 (6 bases). Per germline, CDR1 SGHRS and CDR2 YFSETQ. Between the trimmed V and J ends, which lost 6 bases and 5 bases, there was a span of 14 bases. This CDR3 is 13 amino acids long. In DNA form, the CDR3 reads TGCGCCAGCACCTCTCTCGCGGGGGAGACCCAGTACTTC. Translated, it gives CASTSLAGETQYF.

The V and J genes are TRBV6-4 and TRBJ2-3; the match to TRBD2 covers 10 bases. From germline, CDR1 is MRHNA and CDR2 SNTAGT. J gave up 1 base and V 5 bases, and 3 bases lay outside the gene matches. This CDR3 contains 15 residues. As DNA, the CDR3 is TGTGCCAGCAGTCAAACTAGCGGGGGCACAGATACGCAGTATTTT. Residues: CASSQTSGGTDTQYF.

V gene TRBV25-1 combines with J gene TRBJ2-3, with TRBD2 identical over 8 bases. J was trimmed by 3 bases and V by 3 bases; bases with no gene match: 5. Germline CDR1 is MGHDK and CDR2 is SYGVNS. CDR3 length equals 15 residues. CDR3 nucleotides: TGTGCCAGCAGTGATAGCGGGGTGGGAACAGATACGCAGTATTTT. It translates to CASSDSGVGTDTQYF.

This clone showed up just a few times. The DNA of the CDR3 is TGTGCCAGCCTGAGACGGGGCAATCAGCCCCAGCATTTT. Translation gives CASLRRGNQPQHF. The chain is built from TRBV28 and TRBJ1-5; D is uncertain. This CDR3 comprises 13 residues. Between the trimmed V and J ends, which lost 8 bases and 2 bases, there was a span of 10 bases. Germline V lookup: CDR1 MDHEN, CDR2 SYDVKM.

V is TRBV19 and J is TRBJ2-1, with D perhaps matching TRBD1 (5 bases). Germline V lookup: CDR1 LNHDA, CDR2 SQIVND (reference sequence). The CDR3 length is 13 residues. Trimming stripped 5 bases from V and 2 bases from J, with 7 bases between. In DNA, the CDR3 is TGTGCCAGTAGTCCAGGGCCCTACAATGAGCAGTTCTTC. Translation: CASSPGPYNEQFF.

The J gene is TRBJ1-4, the V gene TRBV5-4; possibly TRBD1 for D (6 bases). CDR1 is SGHNT, CDR2 YYREEE, per germline (reference sequence). The CDR3 has 14 amino acids. V was pared by 4 bases and J by 4 bases, with 11 bases between. CDR3 sequence (DNA): TGTGCCAGCAGCATGGACAGTCTTAATGAAAAACTGTTTTTT. Its translation: CASSMDSLNEKLFF.

The chain uses TRBV6-1 and TRBJ2-6; D is possibly TRBD2 (5 bases). Germline V lookup: CDR1 MNHNS, CDR2 SASEGT. Between the trimmed V and J ends, which lost 8 bases and 4 bases, there was a span of 12 bases. This CDR3 spans 14 amino acids. The CDR3 loop reads CASSSGGGANVLTF. CDR3 sequence (DNA): TGTGCCAGCTCCAGCGGTGGCGGGGCCAACGTCCTGACTTTC.

CDR3 loop: CASSLEAGVTGNTIYF. As DNA, the CDR3 is TGTGCCAGCAGTTTAGAGGCAGGGGTCACCGGAAACACCATATATTTT. This chain links TRBV27 with TRBJ1-3; D may be TRBD1 (6 bases). The CDR3 spans 16 residues. CDR1 is MNHEY, CDR2 SMNVEV, per germline (reference sequence). Trimming removed 2 bases from V and 4 bases from J, with 15 bases in between.

V and J are TRBV6-5 and TRBJ2-5, with 11 bases fitting TRBD2. The CDR3 covers 14 residues. After removal of 6 bases from V and 4 bases from J, the junction contained 4 bases not matched to a gene. The V gene's germline CDR1 is MNHEY and CDR2 SVGAGI. In DNA form, the CDR3 reads TGTGCCAGCAGCCGTGGGACTAGCGGAGAGACCCAGTACTTC. Encoded protein: CASSRGTSGETQYF.

The J gene is TRBJ2-3, the V gene TRBV10-3; D is ambiguous. V was trimmed by 3 bases and J by 3 bases, leaving 16 bases between them. This CDR3 region has 16 residues. Per germline, CDR1 ENHRY and CDR2 SYGVKD. The CDR3 coding sequence is TGTGCCATCAGTGACCCCCTGGCGGTGGGTACAGATACGCAGTATTTT. It encodes CAISDPLAVGTDTQYF.

The V gene is TRBV5-6, the J gene TRBJ2-7; 7 nucleotides line up with TRBD2. This CDR3 region has 14 residues. Unmatched junction bases numbered 4, after V lost 2 bases and J lost 2 bases. Germline-derived CDR1 and CDR2 are SGHDT and YYEEEE. The CDR3 bases are TGTGCCAGCAGCTTATACGGGGGGACCTACGAGCAGTACTTC. This codes for CASSLYGGTYEQYF.